The 4 T cell receptor beta chains in this list originate from one sample, sequenced in a study of blood T cell repertoires in COVID-19. Sequencing was performed with immunoSEQ multiplex PCR; in TCRdb, only in-frame clones are kept and a portion is missing. The sample includes about 160,000 clones, around 84% of them seen just once. The sequencing input was peripheral blood. These receptors originate from a man in his forties or fifties with acute or convalescent COVID-19.

The chain uses TRBV6-5 and TRBJ2-7; TRBD2 agrees at 7 bases. The CDR3 length is 16 residues. Losses at the gene ends were 2 bases for V and 2 bases for J; bases not matched to a gene: 9. Germline CDR1 MNHEY, CDR2 SVGAGI. The CDR3 here is CASSYRREVGAYEQYF. The CDR3, as DNA: TGTGCCAGCAGTTACCGCCGGGAGGTAGGGGCCTACGAGCAGTACTTC.

The genes are TRBV6-5 and TRBJ2-3, with TRBD2 as a possible D gene (6 bases). The CDR3 contains 14 residues. In germline, CDR1 is MNHEY, CDR2 SVGAGI. Deletions cut 2 bases from V and 4 bases from J, with 10 bases between. The CDR3 nucleotides are TGTGCCAGCAGTTACCTGAGGGAGGCAGATACGCAGTATTTT. Translating it yields CASSYLREADTQYF.

The J gene is TRBJ2-5, the V gene TRBV5-4; 8 bases are shared with TRBD1. The CDR3 has 14 residues. Germline lookup yields CDR1 SGHNT and CDR2 YYREEE (reference sequence). The V and J ends lost 5 bases and 2 bases, in that order; junction bases with no gene match: 5. CDR3 protein: CASRSNRGQETQYF. The CDR3 bases are TGTGCCAGCAGATCAAACAGGGGGCAAGAGACCCAGTACTTC.

The V gene is TRBV27, the J gene TRBJ1-5; D might be TRBD1 (6 bases). CDR1 and CDR2 (germline): MNHEY, SMNVEV (reference sequence). V shed 2 bases and J shed 3 bases, with 8 bases lying between them. The CDR3 covers 14 residues. The CDR3 nucleotides are TGTGCCAGCAGTTTACCAGGGGCCAATCAGCCCCAGCATTTT. This sequence encodes CASSLPGANQPQHF.